These T cell receptor beta chains were read from a single sample in a study of PD-L1 blockade in urothelial cancer. Measured with immunoSEQ multiplex PCR; TCRdb has only the in-frame clones, and not every one. This table holds around 71,000 clones, around 85% found once. Sample: PBMCs, taken around atezolizumab (anti-PD-L1) treatment. These receptors all stem from a man aged 40-50 years with urothelial cancer. CDR3s include the opening cysteine and the closing phenylalanine or tryptophan. D genes are given only for firm matches. Clone size, where shown, is once, few, many, or a class for clones that have expanded.

J | V | D | size | CDR3
TRBJ2-6 | TRBV6-1 | TRBD2 | NA | CASNRGGTGANVLTF
TRBJ2-2 | TRBV5-1 | NA | NA | CASSLELTGELFF
TRBJ1-2 | TRBV7-8 | NA | NA | CAQRQLLVSGYTF
TRBJ2-1 | TRBV28 | TRBD1 | NA | CASSPLRDRGSNEQFF
TRBJ2-1 | TRBV10-2 | NA | NA | CASRGAGTGNNEQFF
TRBJ1-1 | TRBV28 | TRBD1 | NA | CASSLGTELTEAFF
TRBJ1-1 | TRBV5-4 | NA | NA | CASSPRGATNTEAFF
TRBJ2-3 | TRBV28 | TRBD2 | once | CASSSGLAGVTDTQYF
TRBJ2-3 | TRBV7-9 | TRBD2 | NA | CASSLGAGGVTDTQYF
TRBJ2-7 | TRBV5-1 | NA | NA | CASSLVSYEQYF
TRBJ1-2 | TRBV5-1 | NA | NA | CASSFGENYGYTF
TRBJ2-7 | TRBV15 | TRBD2 | NA | CATSRDPGLAGGSYEQYF
TRBJ1-2 | TRBV4-3 | NA | NA | CASSQTDSNYGYTF
TRBJ2-2 | TRBV5-1 | TRBD2 | NA | CASSPNSGRGAGELFF
TRBJ1-2 | TRBV19 | NA | NA | CASSITGERGYTF
TRBJ2-3 | TRBV9 | TRBD2 | NA | CASSLGTSGSRADTQYF
TRBJ1-5 | TRBV27 | NA | NA | CASTPPRGYQPQHF
TRBJ1-2 | TRBV27 | TRBD1 | NA | CASSLLGTGYGYTF
TRBJ2-5 | TRBV6-1 | TRBD2 | once | CASRRSGGETQYF
TRBJ1-1 | TRBV5-5 | NA | NA | CASSWTGGGEAFF
TRBJ1-5 | TRBV11-2 | TRBD1 | NA | CASSSQGAQPQHF
TRBJ2-1 | TRBV30 | TRBD1 | NA | CASGQLYNEQFF
TRBJ2-1 | TRBV6-5 | TRBD2 | NA | CASSAPSGANNEQFF
TRBJ1-5 | TRBV28 | TRBD1 | NA | CASSGLQGAYQPQHF
TRBJ1-3 | TRBV15 | NA | NA | CATSRRGGNSGNTIYF
TRBJ1-1 | TRBV5-6 | TRBD1 | NA | CASSIKWTGDDKAFF
TRBJ1-2 | TRBV2 | NA | once | CASSERQIYGYTF
TRBJ2-2 | TRBV7-3 | NA | NA | CASSPGLRTGELFF
TRBJ1-1 | TRBV18 | TRBD1 | NA | CASSPPGTGVTEAFF
TRBJ2-1 | TRBV28 | TRBD2 | NA | CASSSETSGSWNEQFF
TRBJ1-1 | TRBV2 | TRBD1 | NA | CARGQGPMNTEAFF
TRBJ2-7 | TRBV5-1 | TRBD1 | NA | CASGTGAPPAYEQYF
TRBJ1-5 | TRBV19 | NA | few | CASSLQPTSNQPQHF
TRBJ2-7 | TRBV5-4 | NA | NA | CASSGRGALSSYEQYF
TRBJ1-2 | TRBV7-9 | TRBD1 | few | CASSLGRQGKPGYTF
TRBJ2-3 | TRBV2 | TRBD2 | NA | CASSGMRELQADTQYF
TRBJ1-2 | TRBV30 | TRBD1 | NA | CAWSVRQVDRGVGYGYTF
TRBJ2-7 | TRBV28 | TRBD1 | NA | CASSRQGVEQYF
TRBJ2-2 | TRBV4-3 | NA | NA | CASSQGRTSRGTGELFF
TRBJ1-2 | TRBV6-5 | NA | few | CASSYGGGSYGYTF
TRBJ2-7 | TRBV10-3 | TRBD2 | NA | CAISEWIAGDYEQYF
TRBJ1-1 | TRBV30 | NA | few | CAWKGRNTEAFF
TRBJ2-5 | TRBV28 | TRBD1 | NA | CASSGNRGSETQYF
TRBJ2-7 | TRBV4-3 | TRBD1 | NA | CASSPDRKYEQYF
TRBJ2-2 | TRBV15 | NA | NA | CATSKARGLGGELFF
TRBJ1-2 | TRBV9 | NA | NA | CASRGLTGDENYGYTF
TRBJ2-1 | TRBV29-1 | NA | NA | CSVALGFNEQFF
TRBJ1-1 | TRBV6-6 | NA | NA | CASSYEAVGVNTEAFF
TRBJ1-2 | TRBV28 | TRBD1 | few | CAVQTGGRGYTF